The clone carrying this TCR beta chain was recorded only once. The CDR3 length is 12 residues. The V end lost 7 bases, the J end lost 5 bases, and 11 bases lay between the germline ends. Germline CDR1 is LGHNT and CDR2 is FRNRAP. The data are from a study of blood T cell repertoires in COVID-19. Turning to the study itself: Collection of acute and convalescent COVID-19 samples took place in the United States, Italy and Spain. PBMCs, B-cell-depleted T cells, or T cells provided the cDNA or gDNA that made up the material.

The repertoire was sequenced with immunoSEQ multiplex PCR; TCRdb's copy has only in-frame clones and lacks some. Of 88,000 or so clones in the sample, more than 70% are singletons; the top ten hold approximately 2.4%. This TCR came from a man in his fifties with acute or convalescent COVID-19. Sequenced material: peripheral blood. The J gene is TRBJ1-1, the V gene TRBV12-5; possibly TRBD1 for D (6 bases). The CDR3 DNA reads TGTGCTAGTGCCACGAGGGGGACTGAAGCTTTCTTT. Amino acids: CASATRGTEAFF.